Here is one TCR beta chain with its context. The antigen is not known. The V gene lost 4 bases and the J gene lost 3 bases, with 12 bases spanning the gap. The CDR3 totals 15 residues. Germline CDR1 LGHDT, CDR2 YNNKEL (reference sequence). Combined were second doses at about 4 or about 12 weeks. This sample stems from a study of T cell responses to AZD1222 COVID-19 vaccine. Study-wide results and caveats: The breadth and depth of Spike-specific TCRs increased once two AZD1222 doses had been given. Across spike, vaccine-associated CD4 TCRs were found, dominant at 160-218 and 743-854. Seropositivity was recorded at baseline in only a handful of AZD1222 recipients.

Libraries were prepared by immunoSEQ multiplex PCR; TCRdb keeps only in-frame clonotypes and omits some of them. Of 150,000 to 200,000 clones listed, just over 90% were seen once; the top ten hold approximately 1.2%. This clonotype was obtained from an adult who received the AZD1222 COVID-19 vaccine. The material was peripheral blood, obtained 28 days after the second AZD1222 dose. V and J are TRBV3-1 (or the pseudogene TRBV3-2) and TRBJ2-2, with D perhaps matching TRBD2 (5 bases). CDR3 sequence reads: CASSPQLRDTGELFF. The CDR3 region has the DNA TGTGCCAGCAGCCCCCAGTTGAGGGACACCGGGGAGCTGTTTTTT.